This T cell receptor beta chain was recorded in a study of neurological immune-mediated disorders. Across the whole study: Relapsing-remitting disease affected approximately 30, and secondary progressive 3, of approximately 34 multiple sclerosis patients.

Broader study findings: Phylogenetic grouping placed 18 of 34 multiple sclerosis patients' repertoires in one related-CDR3 cluster, a possible signature. TCR clonal expansion peaked in HTLV-1-associated myelopathy patients and was lowest in multiple sclerosis patients.

The team produced cDNA through 5'RACE using 10-nucleotide random UMIs. In TCRdb, the 5' RACE reads were re-called with MiXCR into one record per CDR3 protein. The sample records approximately 100,000 distinct CDR3 sequences, roughly 3.5% being singletons. This clonotype has ten or more counts. The antigen remains undetermined. From germline, CDR1 is SGHAT and CDR2 FQNNGV. The CDR3 consists of 17 residues. J lost 5 bases, V lost 0 bases, and 10 bases had no gene match. The V gene is TRBV11-2, the J gene TRBJ2-5, with 9 bases aligning to TRBD2. This clonotype was sampled from a woman aged 18-29 years with multiple sclerosis. The sample consisted of PBMCs. CDR3 coding DNA: TGTGCCAGCAGCTTAGATCAGCTAGCGGGGCCCATGGAGACCCAGTACTTC. This codes for CASSLDQLAGPMETQYF.